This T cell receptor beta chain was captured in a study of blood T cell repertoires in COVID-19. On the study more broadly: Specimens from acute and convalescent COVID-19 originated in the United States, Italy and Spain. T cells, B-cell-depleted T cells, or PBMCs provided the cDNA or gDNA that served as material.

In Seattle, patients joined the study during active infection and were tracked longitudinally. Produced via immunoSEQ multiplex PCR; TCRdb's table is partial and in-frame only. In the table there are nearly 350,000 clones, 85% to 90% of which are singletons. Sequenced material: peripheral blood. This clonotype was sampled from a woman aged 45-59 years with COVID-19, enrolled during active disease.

As DNA, the CDR3 is TGTGCCAGCAGCACTACGAACACCGGGGAGCTGTTTTTT. The encoded protein is CASSTTNTGELFF. The V and J genes are TRBV3-1 (or the pseudogene TRBV3-2) and TRBJ2-2; no reliable D call. This CDR3 comprises 13 residues. The V end was cut by 5 bases, the J end by 0 bases, with 4 bases between. Germline CDR1 is LGHDT and CDR2 is YNNKEL (reference sequence).